The 27 T cell receptor beta chains presented below share a single source sample, sequenced in a study of T cell responses to AZD1222 COVID-19 vaccine. Produced via immunoSEQ multiplex PCR; TCRdb's table is partial and in-frame only. The sample has some 92,000 clones; around nine tenths are singletons. The specimen was peripheral blood, collected on day 0 of MenACWY control vaccination. These receptors all come from an adult in good health.

V and J are TRBV5-4 and TRBJ1-6; D might be TRBD1 (6 bases). This CDR3 region has 15 residues. Looked up from germline, CDR1 is SGHNT and CDR2 is YYREEE (reference sequence). Trimming stripped 4 bases from V and 10 bases from J, with 18 bases between. The chain's CDR3 is CASSLDPNRDSPLHF. In nucleotides, the CDR3 is TGTGCCAGCAGCCTAGATCCTAACAGGGACTCACCCCTCCACTTT.

This chain uses TRBV7-9 with TRBJ1-2, with a possible D match to TRBD1 (6 bases). The CDR3 length is 15 residues. Germline lookup yields CDR1 SEHNR and CDR2 FQNEAQ (reference sequence). The germline V and J ends were trimmed by 0 bases and 2 bases, with 10 bases remaining between them. In DNA, the CDR3 is TGTGCCAGCAGCTTAGCGGGGGCAGGAAACTATGGCTACACCTTC. This gives the protein CASSLAGAGNYGYTF. The variable domain in full, completed from reference TRBV7-9 and TRBJ1-2, reads DTGVSQNPRHKITKRGQNVTFRCDPISEHNRLYWYRQTLGQGPEFLTYFQNEAQLEKSRLLSDRFSAERPKGSFSTLEIQRTEQGDSAMYLCASSLAGAGNYGYTFGSGTRLTVV.

The chain is built from TRBV19 and TRBJ2-1; D could derive from TRBD1 or TRBD2 (5 bases each). The germline V and J ends were trimmed by 3 bases and 6 bases, with 12 bases remaining between them. Looked up from germline, CDR1 is LNHDA and CDR2 is SQIVND (reference sequence). The CDR3 covers 14 residues. The CDR3 sequence: CASSILQGANEQFF. The CDR3, as DNA: TGTGCCAGTAGTATCCTTCAGGGAGCCAATGAGCAGTTCTTC.

This sequence joins TRBV23-1 and TRBJ1-1, with unresolved D. TRBV23-1 is noted as an ORF with a role that remains uncertain. V was clipped by 2 bases and J by 6 bases, with 10 bases between them. The length of the CDR3 is 13 residues. CDR3: CASSQTQAAEAFF. CDR3 in DNA: TGCGCCAGCAGTCAAACCCAGGCGGCTGAAGCTTTCTTT.

V usage is TRBV7-9 and J usage is TRBJ2-1, with 8 bases aligning to TRBD2. In germline, CDR1 is SEHNR, CDR2 FQNEAQ (reference sequence). This CDR3 comprises 15 residues. The ends lost 0 bases at V and 7 bases at J; junction bases unmatched: 5. The CDR3 reads CASSLALGRVNEQFF. DNA of the CDR3: TGTGCCAGCAGCTTAGCGCTCGGGAGGGTAAATGAGCAGTTCTTC.

This rearrangement joins TRBV28 to TRBJ1-2, with D perhaps TRBD1 (5 bases). Germline CDR1 reads MDHEN; CDR2 reads SYDVKM. This CDR3 contains 14 residues. V lost 2 bases and J lost 6, with 13 bases in between. This CDR3 reads CASSLLGRDHGYTF. Written as DNA, the CDR3 is TGTGCCAGCAGTTTACTGGGCAGGGACCATGGCTACACCTTC.

The V and J genes are TRBV7-2 and TRBJ2-2, with D hard to call. CDR3 length equals 16 residues. Germline CDR1 reads SGHTA; CDR2 reads FQGNSA. Trimming removed 5 bases from V and 3 bases from J, with 16 bases in between. The CDR3 is CASSPGWARDTGELFF. Here the CDR3 DNA reads TGTGCCAGCAGCCCCGGGTGGGCCCGGGACACCGGGGAGCTGTTTTTT. The complete variable domain, with remaining parts taken from reference TRBV7-2 and TRBJ2-2, reads GAGVSQSPSNKVTEKGKDVELRCDPISGHTALYWYRQSLGQGLEFLIYFQGNSAPDKSGLPSDRFSAERTGGSVSTLTIQRTQQEDSAVYLCASSPGWARDTGELFFGEGSRLTVL.

The V call is TRBV19, the J call TRBJ2-3; TRBD1 aligns across 11 bases. CDR3 size: 14 residues. V gave up 10 bases and J gave up 6 bases; unmatched junction bases: 9. Germline V gene lookup returns CDR1 LNHDA and CDR2 SQIVND (reference sequence). The CDR3 nucleotides read TGTGCCACCGGACAGGGGGCCTTTTCGGATACGCAGTATTTT. The encoded protein is CATGQGAFSDTQYF.

In this sample, this clone turned up a few times. V gene TRBV28 combines with J gene TRBJ2-7, with D possibly being TRBD1 or TRBD2 (5 bases each). V was cut by 11 bases and J by 4 bases, with 18 bases left in between. This CDR3 comprises 13 residues. The germline CDR1 and CDR2 sequences are MDHEN and SYDVKM. CDR3 DNA: TGTGCCGCGTTCGGGGACGCCGATTACGAGCAGTACTTC. Protein sequence: CAAFGDADYEQYF.

The rearrangement joins TRBV6-5 to TRBJ2-7; possibly TRBD1 for D (5 bases). Trimming cost V 1 base and J 0 bases, with 7 bases left between them. The CDR3 is made up of 14 amino acids. The germline V gene encodes CDR1 MNHEY and CDR2 SVGAGI. The CDR3 sequence is CASSYWQGSYEQYF. The CDR3 bases are TGTGCCAGCAGTTACTGGCAGGGCTCCTACGAGCAGTACTTC.

V usage is TRBV7-8 and J usage is TRBJ2-1; D remains unclear. CDR1 and CDR2 (germline): SGHVS, FQNEAQ. V was clipped by 8 bases and J by 0 bases, with 8 bases between them. CDR3 length: 13 amino acids. The CDR3 reads CASRLRSYNEQFF. CDR3 bases: TGTGCCAGCCGCCTGCGCTCCTACAATGAGCAGTTCTTC.

This chain links TRBV9 with TRBJ1-1; TRBD1 might be the D (5 bases). The CDR3 covers 16 residues. Germline CDR1 reads SGDLS; CDR2 reads YYNGEE. Deletions cut 3 bases from V and 1 base from J, with 16 bases between. As DNA, the CDR3 is TGTGCCAGCAGCGAATTACTAGGGGCAGAGAACACTGAAGCTTTCTTT. Protein sequence: CASSELLGAENTEAFF. The variable domain in full, with the rest retrieved from reference TRBV9 and TRBJ1-1, is DSGVTQTPKHLITATGQRVTLRCSPRSGDLSVYWYQQSLDQGLQFLIQYYNGEERAKGNILERFSAQQFPDLHSELNLSSLELGDSALYFCASSELLGAENTEAFFGQGTRLTVV.

The genes are TRBV19 and TRBJ2-3, with D maybe TRBD1 (5 bases). Germline V CDR1 and CDR2: LNHDA, SQIVND (reference sequence). The CDR3 has 16 amino acids. With 3 bases removed from V and 1 base from J, the gap between germline ends came to 14 bases. CDR3 coding DNA: TGTGCCAGTAGTATTGTGGCAGGGCTAGGCACAGATACGCAGTATTTT. Translated, it gives CASSIVAGLGTDTQYF.

V and J are TRBV18 and TRBJ2-5; 11 bases fit TRBD2. V dropped 0 bases and J dropped 2; count of bases not matched to a gene: 5. CDR3 length: 17 amino acids. Germline values: CDR1 KGHSH, CDR2 LQKENI. The CDR3: CASSPPGLAGGQETQYF. In DNA, the CDR3 is TGTGCCAGCTCACCACCGGGTCTAGCGGGAGGTCAAGAGACCCAGTACTTC. Variable domain in full (rest from reference TRBV18 and TRBJ2-5): NAGVMQNPRHLVRRRGQEARLRCSPMKGHSHVYWYRQLPEEGLKFMVYLQKENIIDESGMPKERFSAEFPKEGPSILRIQQVVRGDSAAYFCASSPPGLAGGQETQYFGPGTRLLVL.

The DNA of the CDR3 is TGTGCCAGCAGCTTAGTGGACCTAAACTATGGCTACACCTTC. Amino acid sequence: CASSLVDLNYGYTF. The chain couples TRBV7-9 to TRBJ1-2; D unresolved. This CDR3 has 14 residues. CDR1 and CDR2 from the germline V gene are SEHNR and FQNEAQ (reference sequence). The V gene lost 1 base and the J gene lost 2 bases, with 8 bases spanning the gap. Using reference TRBV7-9 and TRBJ1-2 for the parts outside the CDR3, the full variable domain is DTGVSQNPRHKITKRGQNVTFRCDPISEHNRLYWYRQTLGQGPEFLTYFQNEAQLEKSRLLSDRFSAERPKGSFSTLEIQRTEQGDSAMYLCASSLVDLNYGYTFGSGTRLTVV.

V usage is TRBV5-1 and J usage is TRBJ2-2, with unresolved D. This CDR3 has 15 residues. Per the germline V gene, CDR1 is SGHRS and CDR2 is YFSETQ. V was shortened by 2 bases and J by 0 bases, with 8 bases between the two germline ends. The CDR3 region has the DNA TGCGCCAGCAGCTTCACCGCGGCGAACACCGGGGAGCTGTTTTTT. Its translation is CASSFTAANTGELFF. Filled out from reference TRBV5-1 and TRBJ2-2, the complete variable domain reads KAGVTQTPRYLIKTRGQQVTLSCSPISGHRSVSWYQQTPGQGLQFLFEYFSETQRNKGNFPGRFSGRQFSNSRSEMNVSTLELGDSALYLCASSFTAANTGELFFGEGSRLTVL.

In this sample, this clone turned up a few times. V gene TRBV14 combines with J gene TRBJ1-1, with D tentatively TRBD1 (6 bases). Germline V gene data show CDR1 as SGHDN and CDR2 as FVKESK. The ends were cut back, 3 bases at V and 11 bases at J, with 16 bases in the middle. There are 13 residues in the CDR3. The chain's CDR3 is CASSQNVRGPAFF. For the CDR3, the DNA is TGTGCCAGCAGCCAGAATGTCCGGGGGCCTGCTTTCTTT.

The V and J genes are TRBV6-1 and TRBJ2-3; 7 bases are a match to TRBD2. This CDR3 has 17 residues. Per germline, CDR1 MNHNS and CDR2 SASEGT. V lost 0 bases, J lost 6 bases, and 12 bases stayed unmatched. CDR3 loop: CASSEALGGRARDTQYF. Here the CDR3 DNA reads TGTGCCAGCAGTGAAGCGCTCGGAGGGAGGGCCCGGGATACGCAGTATTTT.

This clone was seen once. The chain joins TRBV28 to TRBJ2-7; 12 positions agree with TRBD1. Germline CDR1 is MDHEN and CDR2 is SYDVKM. The CDR3 is 14 residues long. Losses at the gene ends were 6 bases for V and 7 bases for J; bases not matched to a gene: 7. CDR3: CASRRGQGAGEQYF. The DNA of the CDR3 is TGTGCCAGCAGGAGGGGACAGGGGGCTGGGGAGCAGTACTTC.

The chain employs TRBV12-5 and TRBJ2-7; no definite D call. The ends were cut back, 1 base at V and 11 bases at J, with 12 bases in the middle. The CDR3 has 12 amino acids. Germline CDR1 is LGHNT and CDR2 is FRNRAP. The CDR3 reads CASGLDLGKKYF. The CDR3 DNA sequence: TGTGCTAGTGGTTTGGACTTGGGCAAAAAGTACTTC.

This clone was recorded only once. The chain employs TRBV19 and TRBJ2-5; D is uncertain. The CDR3 is made up of 13 amino acids. Trimming pared 5 bases from V and 1 base from J, leaving 8 bases between. The germline gives CDR1 LNHDA, CDR2 SQIVND (reference sequence). CDR3 protein: CASSYGSQETQYF. The CDR3 DNA is TGTGCCAGTAGTTACGGCAGCCAAGAGACCCAGTACTTC.

The chain is built from TRBV2 and TRBJ1-2; the match to TRBD1 covers 12 bases. The CDR3 spans 14 residues. Germline V gene lookup returns CDR1 SNHLY and CDR2 FYNNEI. The trim removed 3 bases at V and 7 bases at J, leaving 3 bases unmatched. CDR3: CASSERDRGPGYTF. The CDR3, as DNA: TGTGCCAGCAGTGAGAGGGACAGGGGGCCTGGCTACACCTTC.

The chain employs TRBV28 and TRBJ2-7; either TRBD1 or TRBD2 may supply D (6 bases each). The V and J ends lost 6 bases and 3 bases respectively, with 21 bases between them. CDR1 MDHEN and CDR2 SYDVKM come from the germline V gene. This CDR3 spans 16 amino acids. In DNA, the CDR3 is TGTGCCAGCAGCCCCACTAGCACCCAGGGGCTCTACGAGCAGTACTTC. This gives the protein CASSPTSTQGLYEQYF.

V is TRBV2 and J is TRBJ2-2; D is unclear. Looked up from germline, CDR1 is SNHLY and CDR2 is FYNNEI. V gave up 4 bases and J gave up 6 bases, with 15 bases separating them. CDR3 length: 15 residues. The CDR3 sequence is CASSVGSQTSGELFF. The CDR3 nucleotides read TGTGCCAGCAGTGTGGGCAGCCAAACGTCCGGGGAGCTGTTTTTT.

This chain connects TRBV19 to TRBJ1-1; the D is unclear. Trimming stripped 5 bases from V and 1 base from J, with 11 bases between. CDR3 length: 14 residues. Germline assignment: CDR1 LNHDA and CDR2 SQIVND (reference sequence). CDR3 protein: CASSSRTWNTEAFF. For the CDR3, the DNA is TGTGCCAGTAGTTCCCGGACGTGGAACACTGAAGCTTTCTTT.

In nucleotides, the CDR3 is TGTGCCAGCAGTAGCGGGGGGGCTGAGTCAGATACGCAGTATTTT. Encoded protein: CASSSGGAESDTQYF. The chain is built from TRBV28 and TRBJ2-3; 10 bases are a match to TRBD2. The CDR3 is made up of 15 amino acids. Unmatched junction bases numbered 6, after V lost 5 bases and J lost 4 bases. Germline V CDR1 and CDR2: MDHEN, SYDVKM.

The chain carries TRBV18 and TRBJ1-5, with 9 bases that match TRBD1. V gave up 6 bases and J gave up 4 bases; unmatched junction bases: 7. This CDR3 spans 15 amino acids. CDR1 and CDR2 (germline): KGHSH, LQKENI. Here the CDR3 reads CASSLDGQGNQPQHF. CDR3 coding DNA: TGTGCCAGCTCCCTCGACGGACAGGGGAATCAGCCCCAGCATTTT.